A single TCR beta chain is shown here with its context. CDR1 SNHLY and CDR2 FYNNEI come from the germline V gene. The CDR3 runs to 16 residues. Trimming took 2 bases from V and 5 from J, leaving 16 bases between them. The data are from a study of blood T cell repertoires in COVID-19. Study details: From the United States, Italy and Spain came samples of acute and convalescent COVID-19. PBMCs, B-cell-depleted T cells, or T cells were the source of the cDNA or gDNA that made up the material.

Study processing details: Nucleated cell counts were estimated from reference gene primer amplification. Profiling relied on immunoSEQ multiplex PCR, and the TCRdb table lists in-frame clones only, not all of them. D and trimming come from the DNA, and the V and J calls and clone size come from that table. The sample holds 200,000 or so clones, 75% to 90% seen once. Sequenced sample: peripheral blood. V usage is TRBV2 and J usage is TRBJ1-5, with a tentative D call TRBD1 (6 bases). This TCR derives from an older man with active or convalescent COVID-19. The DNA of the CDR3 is TGTGCCAGCAGTGAACGGCAGGGGCTCCCGTATCAGCCCCAGCATTTT. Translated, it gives CASSERQGLPYQPQHF. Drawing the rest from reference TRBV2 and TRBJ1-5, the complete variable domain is EPEVTQTPSHQVTQMGQEVILRCVPISNHLYFYWYRQILGQKVEFLVSFYNNEISEKSEIFDDQFSVERPDGSNFTLKIRSTKLEDSAMYFCASSERQGLPYQPQHFGDGTRLSIL.